The 8 T cell receptor beta chains in this list originate from one sample, sequenced in a study of blood T cells in healthy people across ages. Primers used in a second PCR of about 6 to 11 cycles were a sample-barcoded 5' primer and a J-beta primer mix. MiXCR, run by TCRdb on the 5' RACE reads, gives a single entry per CDR3 protein. The data contain 1.5 million to 2 million distinct CDR3 sequences, 34% of them singletons. The sample was blood. The receptors derive from a young woman in good health.

The CDR3 nucleotides read TGTGCCAGCCTTAAAGTGAACACTGAAGCTTTCTTT. Amino acid sequence: CASLKVNTEAFF. The rearrangement uses TRBV11-2 and TRBJ1-1, with D unresolved. The V gene lost 8 bases and the J gene lost 0 bases, with 7 bases spanning the gap. Germline V lookup: CDR1 SGHAT, CDR2 FQNNGV. CDR3 length equals 12 residues.

This clonotype was picked up a small number of times. This chain connects TRBV28 to TRBJ2-5, with TRBD2 matching 14 bases. From germline, CDR1 is MDHEN and CDR2 SYDVKM. This CDR3 is 16 amino acids long. Germline trimming cut 5 bases from V and 5 bases from J; bases unmatched to any gene: 7. The DNA of the CDR3 is TGTGCCAGCAGTCCATGGACTAGCGGGAGGTGGGAGACCCAGTACTTC. Residues: CASSPWTSGRWETQYF. The full variable domain, with the rest looked up from reference TRBV28 and TRBJ2-5, is DVKVTQSSRYLVKRTGEKVFLECVQDMDHENMFWYRQDPGLGLRLIYFSYDVKMKEKGDIPEGYSVSREKKERFSLILESASTNQTSMYLCASSPWTSGRWETQYFGPGTRLLVL.

J is TRBJ2-1 and V is TRBV11-2, with TRBD2 as a possible D gene (5 bases). V lost 1 base and J 3 bases, leaving 10 bases between the germline ends. CDR1 and CDR2 from the germline V gene are SGHAT and FQNNGV. The CDR3 covers 15 residues. The CDR3 region has the DNA TGTGCCAGCAGCTTAGCCATGGGAGACTACAATGAGCAGTTCTTC. It is translated as CASSLAMGDYNEQFF.

V is TRBV5-1 and J is TRBJ2-1; D unresolved. Trimming took 10 bases from V and 0 from J, leaving 11 bases between them. The CDR3 contains 13 residues. The germline V gene has CDR1 SGHRS and CDR2 YFSETQ. CDR3 residues: CAGTRDSYNEQFF. The CDR3 DNA sequence: TGCGCCGGCACCCGAGACTCCTACAATGAGCAGTTCTTC.

The genes are TRBV7-9 and TRBJ1-4; D gene uncertain. The V and J ends lost 5 bases and 5 bases respectively, with 12 bases between them. CDR1 and CDR2 from the germline V gene are SEHNR and FQNEAQ (reference sequence). The CDR3 loop spans 14 amino acids. CDR3 protein: CASSAGKGNEKLFF. DNA for the CDR3: TGTGCCAGCAGCGCCGGGAAAGGCAATGAAAAACTGTTTTTT.

The chain recombines TRBV5-1 with TRBJ2-2; D unclear. Germline CDR1 and CDR2: SGHRS and YFSETQ. The CDR3 extends over 16 amino acids. V lost 0 bases to trimming and J lost 7 bases, with 16 bases between them. The CDR3: CASSLAHGLMNGELFF. In nucleotides, the CDR3 is TGCGCCAGCAGCTTGGCCCACGGTCTTATGAACGGGGAGCTGTTTTTT.

This rearrangement joins TRBV7-2 to TRBJ2-3; 14 bases are a match to TRBD2. The germline V gene encodes CDR1 SGHTA and CDR2 FQGNSA. J lost 3 bases, V lost 4 bases, and 6 bases had no gene match. The CDR3 contains 17 residues. The CDR3 bases are TGTGCCAGCAGCTCGGGACTAGCGGGGGTCCGTACAGATACGCAGTATTTT. As protein: CASSSGLAGVRTDTQYF.

This chain connects TRBV5-1 to TRBJ2-1, with 10 positions matching TRBD2. This CDR3 has 15 residues. The trim removed 4 bases at V and 2 bases at J, leaving 3 bases unmatched. The germline gives CDR1 SGHRS, CDR2 YFSETQ. CDR3 in amino acids: CASSGGLAPYNEQFF. For the CDR3, the DNA is TGCGCCAGCAGCGGGGGACTAGCGCCCTACAATGAGCAGTTCTTC.